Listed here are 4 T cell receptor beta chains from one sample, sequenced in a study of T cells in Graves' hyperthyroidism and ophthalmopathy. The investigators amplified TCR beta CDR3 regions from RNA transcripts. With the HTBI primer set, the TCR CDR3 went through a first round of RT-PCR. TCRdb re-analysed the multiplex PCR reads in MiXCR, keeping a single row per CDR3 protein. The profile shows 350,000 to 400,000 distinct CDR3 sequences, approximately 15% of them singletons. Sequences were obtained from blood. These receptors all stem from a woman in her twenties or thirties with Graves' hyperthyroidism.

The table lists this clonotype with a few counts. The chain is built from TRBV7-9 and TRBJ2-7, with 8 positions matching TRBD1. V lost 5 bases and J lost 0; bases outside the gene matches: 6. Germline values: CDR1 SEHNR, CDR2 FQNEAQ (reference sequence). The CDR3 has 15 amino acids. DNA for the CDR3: TGTGCCAGCAGCCTCCGGGACAGGTACTCCTACGAGCAGTACTTC. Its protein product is CASSLRDRYSYEQYF. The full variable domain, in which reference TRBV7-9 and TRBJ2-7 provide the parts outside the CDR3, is DTGVSQNPRHKITKRGQNVTFRCDPISEHNRLYWYRQTLGQGPEFLTYFQNEAQLEKSRLLSDRFSAERPKGSFSTLEIQRTEQGDSAMYLCASSLRDRYSYEQYFGPGTRLTVT.

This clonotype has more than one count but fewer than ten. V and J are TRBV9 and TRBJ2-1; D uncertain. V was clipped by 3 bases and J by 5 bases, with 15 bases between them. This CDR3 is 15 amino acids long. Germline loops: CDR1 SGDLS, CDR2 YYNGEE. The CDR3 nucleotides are TGTGCCAGCAGCGCCAGAGCCAGCACCAACAATGAGCAGTTCTTC. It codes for CASSARASTNNEQFF. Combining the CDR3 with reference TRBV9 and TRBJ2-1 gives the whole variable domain DSGVTQTPKHLITATGQRVTLRCSPRSGDLSVYWYQQSLDQGLQFLIQYYNGEERAKGNILERFSAQQFPDLHSELNLSSLELGDSALYFCASSARASTNNEQFFGPGTRLTVL.

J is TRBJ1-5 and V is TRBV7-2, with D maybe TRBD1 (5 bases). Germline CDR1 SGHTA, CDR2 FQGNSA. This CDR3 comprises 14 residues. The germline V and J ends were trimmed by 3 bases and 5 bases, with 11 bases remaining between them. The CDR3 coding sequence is TGTGCCAGCAGCTTGCAACGGGGGGATCAGCCCCAGCATTTT. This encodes CASSLQRGDQPQHF.

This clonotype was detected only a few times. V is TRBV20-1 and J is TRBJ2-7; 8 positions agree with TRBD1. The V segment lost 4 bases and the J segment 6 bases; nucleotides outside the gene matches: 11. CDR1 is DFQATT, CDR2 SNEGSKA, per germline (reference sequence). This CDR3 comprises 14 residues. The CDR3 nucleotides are TGCAGTGCTAAGCTCGACAGGGGATGGGGCGAGCAGTACTTC. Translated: CSAKLDRGWGEQYF.